This T cell receptor beta chain was found in a study of T-cell memory formation after mild COVID-19. Looking at the study overall: Among the donors, TCR clusters were largely specific to each donor. Study-wide points: While clones contracting from day 15 to 85 were balanced between CD4 and CD8, later expanders leaned CD4+. The CD4+ clones that contracted clustered mainly within CM and EM, and the CD8+ clones concentrated in EMRA.

V was clipped by 6 bases and J by 4 bases, with 12 bases between them. This CDR3 comprises 14 residues. Turning to this clonotype: Its antigen is not identified.

From 5'RACE with constant-segment primers came TCR alpha and TCR beta cDNA libraries that carried sample barcodes and UMIs. TCRdb called the 5' RACE reads again in MiXCR, with one record for every CDR3 protein. The top ten clones hold roughly 39% of a sample with roughly 80,000 distinct CDR3 sequences, roughly 25% of them seen once. Sequenced input: PBMCs or a T cell subset sorted from them (not recorded which). The TCR comes from a man between 18 and 29 years old who had mild COVID-19 (a few samples of this study predate the infection). Cell type and time point are not known. The V and J genes are TRBV12-3 or TRBV12-4 and TRBJ2-2, with D tentatively TRBD1 (6 bases). The CDR3: CASRANRVTGELFF. In nucleotides, the CDR3 is TGTGCCAGCAGGGCAAACAGGGTCACCGGGGAGCTGTTTTTT.